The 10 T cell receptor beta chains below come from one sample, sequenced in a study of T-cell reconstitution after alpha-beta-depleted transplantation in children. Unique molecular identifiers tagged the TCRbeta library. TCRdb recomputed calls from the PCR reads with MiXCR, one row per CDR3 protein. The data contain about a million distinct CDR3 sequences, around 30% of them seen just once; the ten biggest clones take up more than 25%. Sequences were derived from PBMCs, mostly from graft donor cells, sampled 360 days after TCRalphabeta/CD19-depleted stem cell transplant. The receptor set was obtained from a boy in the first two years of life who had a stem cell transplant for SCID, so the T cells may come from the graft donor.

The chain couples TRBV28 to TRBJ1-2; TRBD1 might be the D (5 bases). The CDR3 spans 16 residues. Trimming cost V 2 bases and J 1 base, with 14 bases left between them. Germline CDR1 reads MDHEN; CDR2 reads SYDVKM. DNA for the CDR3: TGTGCCAGCAGTTTACCCTTATGGGGGGGTAACTATGGCTACACCTTC. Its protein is CASSLPLWGGNYGYTF.

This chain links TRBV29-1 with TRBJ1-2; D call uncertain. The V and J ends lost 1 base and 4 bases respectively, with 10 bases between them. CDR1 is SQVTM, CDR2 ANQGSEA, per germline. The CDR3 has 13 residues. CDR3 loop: CSVEVSSVYGYTF. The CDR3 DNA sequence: TGCAGCGTTGAAGTCAGTTCGGTCTATGGCTACACCTTC. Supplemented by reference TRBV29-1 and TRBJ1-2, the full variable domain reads SAVISQKPSRDICQRGTSLTIQCQVDSQVTMMFWYRQQPGQSLTLIATANQGSEATYESGFVIDKFPISRPNLTFSTLTVSNMSPEDSSIYLCSVEVSSVYGYTFGSGTRLTVV.

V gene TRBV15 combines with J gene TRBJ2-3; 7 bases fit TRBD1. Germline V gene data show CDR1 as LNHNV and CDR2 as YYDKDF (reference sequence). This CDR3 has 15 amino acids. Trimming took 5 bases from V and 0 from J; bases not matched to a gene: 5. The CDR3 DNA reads TGTGCCACCAGCGGACAACAGGGGAGCACAGATACGCAGTATTTT. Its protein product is CATSGQQGSTDTQYF.

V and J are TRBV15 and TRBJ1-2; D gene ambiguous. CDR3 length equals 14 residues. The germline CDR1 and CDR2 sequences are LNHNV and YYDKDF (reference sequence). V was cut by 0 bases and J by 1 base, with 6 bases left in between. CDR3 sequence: CATSRELLNYGYTF. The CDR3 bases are TGTGCCACCAGCAGAGAACTCCTTAACTATGGCTACACCTTC.

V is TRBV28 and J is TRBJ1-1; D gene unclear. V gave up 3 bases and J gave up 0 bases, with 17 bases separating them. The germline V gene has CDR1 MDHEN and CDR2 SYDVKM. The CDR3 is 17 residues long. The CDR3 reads CASSFRGARWMNTEAFF. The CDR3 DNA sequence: TGTGCCAGCAGTTTCAGAGGCGCCCGGTGGATGAACACTGAAGCTTTCTTT.

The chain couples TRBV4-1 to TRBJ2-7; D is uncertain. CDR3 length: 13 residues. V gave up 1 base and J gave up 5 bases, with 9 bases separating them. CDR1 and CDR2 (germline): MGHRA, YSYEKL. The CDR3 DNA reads TGCGCCAGCAGCCAAGTACATGGGGACGAGCAGTACTTC. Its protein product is CASSQVHGDEQYF.

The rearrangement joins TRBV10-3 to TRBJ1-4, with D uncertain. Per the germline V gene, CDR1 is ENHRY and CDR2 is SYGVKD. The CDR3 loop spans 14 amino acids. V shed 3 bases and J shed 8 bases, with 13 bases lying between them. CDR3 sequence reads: CAISDGSMEEKLFF. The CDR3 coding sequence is TGTGCCATCAGTGACGGCTCAATGGAGGAAAAACTGTTTTTT.

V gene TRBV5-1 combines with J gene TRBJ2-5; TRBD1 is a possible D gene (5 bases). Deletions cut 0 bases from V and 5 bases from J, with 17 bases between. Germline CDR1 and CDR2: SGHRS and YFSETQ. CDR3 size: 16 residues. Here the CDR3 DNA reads TGCGCCAGCAGCTTGGCCCCGGCAGGGTCCCGGGAGACCCAGTACTTC. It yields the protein CASSLAPAGSRETQYF. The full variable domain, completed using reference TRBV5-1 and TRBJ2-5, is KAGVTQTPRYLIKTRGQQVTLSCSPISGHRSVSWYQQTPGQGLQFLFEYFSETQRNKGNFPGRFSGRQFSNSRSEMNVSTLELGDSALYLCASSLAPAGSRETQYFGPGTRLLVL.

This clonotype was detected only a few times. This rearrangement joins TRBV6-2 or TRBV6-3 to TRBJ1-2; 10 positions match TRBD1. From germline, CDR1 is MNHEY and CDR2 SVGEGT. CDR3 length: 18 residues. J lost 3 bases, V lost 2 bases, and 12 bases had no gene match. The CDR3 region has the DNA TGTGCCAGCAGTTACGGGACAGGGGCCGTTCTGAGGGACTATGGCTACACCTTC. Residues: CASSYGTGAVLRDYGYTF.

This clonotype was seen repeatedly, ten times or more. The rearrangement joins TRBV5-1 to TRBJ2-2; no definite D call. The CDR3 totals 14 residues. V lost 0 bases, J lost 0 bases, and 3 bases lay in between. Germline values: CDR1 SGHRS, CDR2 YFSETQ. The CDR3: CASSLGSNTGELFF. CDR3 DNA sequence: TGCGCCAGCAGCTTGGGGTCGAACACCGGGGAGCTGTTTTTT.